The 2 T cell receptor beta chains below all came from one sample that was sequenced in a study of T-cell reconstitution after alpha-beta-depleted transplantation in children. A library of TCRbeta sequences, prepared with unique molecular identifiers, was generated. TCRdb used MiXCR to reprocess the PCR reads, holding one entry per CDR3 protein. The profile shows a few hundred thousand distinct CDR3 sequences, around 18% of them singletons. The sample consisted of PBMCs from the stem cell graft donor, taken from the stem cell graft. The receptor source for this set is a human donor who donated a stem cell graft to a child with acute lymphoblastic leukemia.

This clonotype was seen only a few times. This chain links TRBV18 with TRBJ2-5; D ambiguous. This CDR3 spans 15 amino acids. Germline V gives CDR1 KGHSH, CDR2 LQKENI. V was cut by 3 bases and J by 4 bases, with 15 bases left in between. CDR3 DNA sequence: TGTGCCAGCTCACCCCCGTTTCAGGTCGGAGAGACCCAGTACTTC. Protein product: CASSPPFQVGETQYF.

The gene calls are TRBV29-1 and TRBJ2-1; 7 bases agree with TRBD2. After removal of 4 bases from V and 4 bases from J, the junction contained 4 bases not matched to a gene. Germline CDR1 SQVTM, CDR2 ANQGSEA. The CDR3 sequence is 13 residues long. CDR3 sequence: CSVVTSDYNEQFF. The CDR3, as DNA: TGCAGCGTTGTAACTAGCGATTACAATGAGCAGTTCTTC.